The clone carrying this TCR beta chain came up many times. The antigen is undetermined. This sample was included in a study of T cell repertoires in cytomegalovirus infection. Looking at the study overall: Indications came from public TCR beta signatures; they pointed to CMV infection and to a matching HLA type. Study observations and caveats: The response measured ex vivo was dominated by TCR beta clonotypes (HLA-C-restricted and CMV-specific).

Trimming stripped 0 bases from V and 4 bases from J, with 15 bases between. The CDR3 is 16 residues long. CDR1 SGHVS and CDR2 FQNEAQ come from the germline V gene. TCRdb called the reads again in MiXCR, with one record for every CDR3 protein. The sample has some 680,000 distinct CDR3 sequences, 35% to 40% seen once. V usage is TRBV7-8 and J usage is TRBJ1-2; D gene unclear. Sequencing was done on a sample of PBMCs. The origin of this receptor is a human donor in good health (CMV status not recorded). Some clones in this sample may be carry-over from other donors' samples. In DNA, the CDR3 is TGTGCCAGCAGCTTAGCGGAAGGTAGCCTCGTCTATGGCTACACCTTC. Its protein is CASSLAEGSLVYGYTF.